These T cell receptor beta chains were read from a single sample in a study of blood T cells in healthy people across ages. MiXCR, applied by TCRdb to the 5' RACE reads, yields one record per CDR3 protein. The sample has around 900,000 distinct CDR3 sequences; around 26% are singletons. The sequencing sample was made of blood. Receptors were obtained from an elderly woman in good health. Each CDR3 is given with its conserved first and last residue. The order of the fields is clone size, V gene, D gene, J gene, CDR3 DNA, CDR3 protein. A D gene is named only where the DNA matches it firmly. The size field is filled for only some rows; it gives once, few, many or a size class.

few	TRBV6-2/TRBV6-3	TRBD1	TRBJ1-5	TGTGCCAGCAGTTCCTCGACAGGGGGAGAGCCCCAGCATTTT	CASSSSTGGEPQHF
few	TRBV6-1	TRBD1	TRBJ2-1	TGTGCCAGCAGTGGAAGGACAGGGTATTACAATGAGCAGTTCTTC	CASSGRTGYYNEQFF
many	TRBV6-2/TRBV6-3	NA	TRBJ2-1	TGTGCCAGCAGTTACAAGGTGTTGGGCAGGGGAGTCGGCGACAATGAGCAGTTCTTC	CASSYKVLGRGVGDNEQFF
many	TRBV20-1	NA	TRBJ2-5	TGCAGTGCTAGAGGAGGGAATATTCAAGAGACCCAGTACTTC	CSARGGNIQETQYF
few	TRBV20-1	NA	TRBJ1-5	TGCAGTGCTACCCCTAGAATCAATCAGCCCCAGCATTTT	CSATPRINQPQHF
many	TRBV20-1	NA	TRBJ2-7	TGCAGTGCTAGCGAGGGACACGGAGATATCTACGAGCAGTACTTC	CSASEGHGDIYEQYF
NA	TRBV5-4	TRBD1	TRBJ1-5	TGTGCCAGCAGCCAACAGGGGACGGGGCAGCCCCAGCATTTT	CASSQQGTGQPQHF
NA	TRBV5-1	NA	TRBJ1-4	TGCGCCAGCAGCTTAGGCAGGGGAGATGAAAAACGGTTTTTT	CASSLGRGDEKRFF
few	TRBV29-1	NA	TRBJ2-3	TGCAGCATAGGACATTGGGGTGAGGCAGATACGCAGTATTTT	CSIGHWGEADTQYF
many	TRBV6-2/TRBV6-3	NA	TRBJ2-1	TGTGCCAGCACAAGGACGGAATCCTACAATGAGCAGTTCTTC	CASTRTESYNEQFF
NA	TRBV12-3/TRBV12-4	NA	TRBJ2-1	TGTGCCAGCAGTTCTACGGGGGCACAATACAATGAGCAGTTCTTC	CASSSTGAQYNEQFF
many	TRBV19	TRBD2	TRBJ2-1	TGTGCCAGTAGTTTCTTCTATCCGACTAGCGGGGTTTACAATGAGCAGTTCTTC	CASSFFYPTSGVYNEQFF
NA	TRBV4-2	TRBD1	TRBJ1-2	TGTGCCAGCAGCCCTGCCCAGGGGGAAGTTAGGATGGGCTACACCTTC	CASSPAQGEVRMGYTF
few	TRBV7-9	NA	TRBJ1-4	TGTGCCAGCAGCTTAAGCGGCCCCGAGGACGAAAAACTGTTTTTT	CASSLSGPEDEKLFF
many	TRBV7-2	NA	TRBJ2-3	TGTGCCAGCAGCCAGCTCGGGGATACGCAGTATTTT	CASSQLGDTQYF
many	TRBV6-1	NA	TRBJ2-3	TGTGCCAGCAGTGCCGGGACCCACACAGATACGCAGTATTTT	CASSAGTHTDTQYF
few	TRBV12-3/TRBV12-4	NA	TRBJ1-4	TGTGCCAGCAGTCCGCGAATCAGGGCGGGAAGAACTAATGAAAAACTGTTTTTT	CASSPRIRAGRTNEKLFF
NA	TRBV12-3/TRBV12-4	NA	TRBJ1-1	TGTGCCAGCAGTTCAACCTTAGTCCGGACTGAAGCTTTCTTT	CASSSTLVRTEAFF
few	TRBV6-2/TRBV6-3	TRBD1	TRBJ1-5	TGTGCCAGCAGGTCCGAACAGGGGACCTTCAATCAGCCCCAGCATTTT	CASRSEQGTFNQPQHF
NA	TRBV6-1	TRBD1	TRBJ2-7	TGTGCCAGCCCCTTGGGGCAGGGGGCGCTTGGCGCCTACGAGCAGTACTTC	CASPLGQGALGAYEQYF
NA	TRBV12-3/TRBV12-4	NA	TRBJ2-3	TGTACCAGCAGCAGGGGGAGAAGCGGGGGTACCACAGATGCGCAGTATTTT	CTSSRGRSGGTTDAQYF
many	TRBV6-2/TRBV6-3	NA	TRBJ1-2	TGTGCCAGCAGTTACGCCATTGGCTACACCTTC	CASSYAIGYTF
many	TRBV6-1	NA	TRBJ2-5	TGTGCCAGCATCTTGACGGACAGCCGCAAGAGACCCCAGTACTTC	CASILTDSRKRPQYF
few	TRBV12-3/TRBV12-4	NA	TRBJ2-5	TGTGCCAGCAGTTATCGGCTGAATGAGCAGTACTTC	CASSYRLNEQYF
NA	TRBV7-9	NA	TRBJ2-2	TGTGCCAGCAGCCCAGACTCTCCCGGGGAGCTGTTTTTT	CASSPDSPGELFF
NA	TRBV20-1	NA	TRBJ1-4	TGCAGTGCTAGAGATAGGACAGAGTATGACGAAAAACTGTTTTTT	CSARDRTEYDEKLFF
NA	TRBV7-9	TRBD1	TRBJ1-2	TGTGCCAGCAGCTTTTACTCTACGCAGGACAGGGACTACACCTTC	CASSFYSTQDRDYTF
many	TRBV12-3/TRBV12-4	NA	TRBJ1-5	TGTGCCAGCAGTTCCGGAGGGGTAAATCAGCCCCAGCATTTT	CASSSGGVNQPQHF
NA	TRBV18	TRBD1	TRBJ2-5	TGTGCCAGCTCACCACCGATAAGGGGGCTCCAAGAGACCCAGTACTTC	CASSPPIRGLQETQYF
few	TRBV2	NA	TRBJ2-4	TGTGCCAGCACCGGGCAACTAGCCAAAAACATTCAGTACTTC	CASTGQLAKNIQYF
NA	TRBV4-2	TRBD2	TRBJ2-3	TGTGCCAGCAGCCGCTCGGGCGGGAGGAAACCTAGCACAGATACGCAGTATTTT	CASSRSGGRKPSTDTQYF
many	TRBV2	TRBD1	TRBJ1-1	TGTGCCGCCCGAGGGGGCAGAGCGTATGAAGCTTTCTTT	CAARGGRAYEAFF
NA	TRBV2	NA	TRBJ1-5	TGTGCCAGCACAAACAGGGTCTTTGTGAATCAGCCCCAGCATTTT	CASTNRVFVNQPQHF
NA	TRBV27	NA	TRBJ1-5	TGTGCCAGCAACCAAGGGGGAGGGTACGGGCATCAGCCCCAGCATTTT	CASNQGGGYGHQPQHF
NA	TRBV3-1	NA	TRBJ1-2	TGTGCCAGCAGCCTAGACGTGGGCTATGGCTACACCTTC	CASSLDVGYGYTF
NA	TRBV6-5	TRBD1	TRBJ1-2	TGTGCCAGCAGTTACTCGGCCGGGACAGACTATGGCTACACCTTC	CASSYSAGTDYGYTF
many	TRBV7-6	NA	TRBJ2-3	TGTGCCAGCAGCTTAGTCCCAGGGTTAAGCACAGATACGCAGTATTTT	CASSLVPGLSTDTQYF
NA	TRBV5-1	NA	TRBJ2-3	TGCGCCAGCAGCTTTAGGACAGGCACAGATACGCAGTATTTT	CASSFRTGTDTQYF
once	TRBV12-3/TRBV12-4	NA	TRBJ2-7	TGTGCCAGCAGTACCTCGACAGACGAGCAGTACTTC	CASSTSTDEQYF
NA	TRBV27	NA	TRBJ2-5	TGTGCCAGCAGTTTGTCAGGGCCTTCCTACGGGCAGTACTTC	CASSLSGPSYGQYF
many	TRBV27	TRBD1	TRBJ2-1	TGTGCCAGCAGACTCCGGGACAGGGGGCTCGATGAGCAGTTCTTC	CASRLRDRGLDEQFF